The 11 T cell receptor beta chains below were found in one sample sequenced in a study of Ad26.COV2.S vaccination and SARS-CoV-2 variants. The treatment is: about 20 received Ad26.COV2.S at low or high dose, single or two shots; 5 received placebo; per-sample allocation not given. Sampling happened 63 days after the first vaccine or placebo injection. Sequencing used immunoSEQ multiplex PCR; TCRdb keeps in-frame clones, though not all of them. Here the sample spans fewer than 400,000 clones, about nine tenths being singletons. Specimen: peripheral blood, collected in a trial of Ad26.COV2.S vaccine versus placebo. The receptors stem from a person aged 18 to 65 who received the Ad26.COV2.S COVID-19 vaccine or a placebo.

This clone was recorded a few times. This chain connects TRBV5-1 to TRBJ1-2; TRBD1 agrees at 9 bases. Germline trimming cut 1 base from V and 8 bases from J; bases unmatched to any gene: 15. Germline values: CDR1 SGHRS, CDR2 YFSETQ. This CDR3 is 17 amino acids long. The CDR3 DNA is TGCGCCAGCAGCTTGTCTGTCAGTACAGGGGGCGCAGGGGGCTACACCTTC. It yields the protein CASSLSVSTGGAGGYTF.

The V and J genes are TRBV5-1 and TRBJ1-2, with D possibly matching TRBD1 (5 bases). The CDR3 loop spans 14 amino acids. Trimming removed 6 bases at V and 1 base at J, with 13 bases between. Germline CDR1 and CDR2: SGHRS and YFSETQ. The CDR3, as DNA: TGCGCCAGCACGCCAGGGCCGGTTAACTATGGCTACACCTTC. It is translated as CASTPGPVNYGYTF.

The chain joins TRBV11-2 to TRBJ2-7; D is unresolved. CDR3 length: 14 amino acids. Germline V gives CDR1 SGHAT, CDR2 FQNNGV. Between the trimmed V and J ends, which lost 7 bases and 6 bases, there was a span of 19 bases. Written as DNA, the CDR3 is TGTGCCAGCACCCTTATTAAGGGCTTCGGCGAGCAGTACTTC. This translates into CASTLIKGFGEQYF. Supplemented by reference TRBV11-2 and TRBJ2-7, the full variable domain reads EAGVAQSPRYKIIEKRQSVAFWCNPISGHATLYWYQQILGQGPKLLIQFQNNGVVDDSQLPKDRFSAERLKGVDSTLKIQPAKLEDSAVYLCASTLIKGFGEQYFGPGTRLTVT.

This clone has at least ten counts. The chain joins TRBV11-1 to TRBJ2-5; TRBD2 aligns across 7 bases. The length of the CDR3 is 15 residues. Per the germline V gene, CDR1 is SGHAT and CDR2 is FQDESV (reference sequence). The V gene end was trimmed by 4 bases and the J gene end by 2 bases; junction bases not matched to a gene: 7. Here the CDR3 DNA reads TGTGCCAGCAGCTCGAGAGCCGGGGGGCAAGAGACCCAGTACTTC. It specifies CASSSRAGGQETQYF.

CDR3 coding DNA: TGTGCCAGCAGCCCCATAGCGGGGGGCGGGACCCAGTACTTC. The encoded protein is CASSPIAGGGTQYF. The chain joins TRBV11-2 to TRBJ2-5; TRBD2 agrees at 10 bases. The CDR3 is 14 residues long. V trimming: 5 bases; J trimming: 7 bases; junction bases outside the gene matches: 7. Germline V gives CDR1 SGHAT, CDR2 FQNNGV.

The V call is TRBV2, the J call TRBJ2-7; TRBD1 matches at 9 bases. Looked up from germline, CDR1 is SNHLY and CDR2 is FYNNEI. The ends lost 9 bases at V and 6 bases at J; junction bases unmatched: 9. The length of the CDR3 is 13 residues. The CDR3 region is CASRDDRGGEQYF. CDR3 in DNA: TGTGCCAGTAGGGACGACAGGGGGGGCGAGCAGTACTTC.

This rearrangement joins TRBV4-2 to TRBJ1-2, with 10 bases that match TRBD1. This CDR3 spans 15 amino acids. The J segment lost 6 bases and the V segment lost 0 bases, leaving 4 bases of the junction unmatched. Germline CDR1 is LGHNA and CDR2 is YNFKEQ. The CDR3 coding sequence is TGTGCCAGCAGCCAAGAGAGACAGGGGGCTCATGGCTACACCTTC. Its translation: CASSQERQGAHGYTF.

The V and J genes are TRBV4-1 and TRBJ2-1; D is possibly TRBD2 (6 bases). CDR1 is MGHRA and CDR2 is YSYEKL in the germline V gene. Trimming pared 2 bases from V and 7 bases from J, leaving 12 bases between. The CDR3 has 14 amino acids. The DNA of the CDR3 is TGCGCCAGCAGCCAACCGACTAGAGGGAATGAGCAGTTCTTC. Its translation: CASSQPTRGNEQFF.

The chain uses TRBV5-4 and TRBJ1-2, with D unclear. Germline CDR1 is SGHNT and CDR2 is YYREEE (reference sequence). The CDR3 covers 12 residues. V lost 4 bases and J 4 bases, leaving 8 bases between the germline ends. The CDR3 here is CASSTPGYGYTF. The DNA for the CDR3 is TGTGCCAGCAGCACCCCGGGCTATGGCTACACCTTC.

The rearrangement links TRBV13 to TRBJ2-7; 9 bases agree with TRBD2. With V trimmed by 4 bases and J by 2 bases, 6 bases remained unmatched. Germline V gene data show CDR1 as PRHDT and CDR2 as FYEKMQ (reference sequence). CDR3 length equals 15 residues. As DNA, the CDR3 is TGTGCCAGCAGCTCAGGGGCGGGGGGGCCCTACGAGCAGTACTTC. Protein: CASSSGAGGPYEQYF.

V is TRBV29-1 and J is TRBJ1-1, with D possibly being TRBD1 (5 bases). V dropped 3 bases and J dropped 4 bases, with 12 bases sitting between them. This CDR3 has 13 residues. Germline V gene sequence: CDR1 SQVTM, CDR2 ANQGSEA. CDR3 residues: CSVEGGKFTEAFF. DNA for the CDR3: TGCAGCGTTGAGGGGGGGAAGTTCACTGAAGCTTTCTTT. The full variable domain, its missing parts supplied by reference TRBV29-1 and TRBJ1-1, is SAVISQKPSRDICQRGTSLTIQCQVDSQVTMMFWYRQQPGQSLTLIATANQGSEATYESGFVIDKFPISRPNLTFSTLTVSNMSPEDSSIYLCSVEGGKFTEAFFGQGTRLTVV.